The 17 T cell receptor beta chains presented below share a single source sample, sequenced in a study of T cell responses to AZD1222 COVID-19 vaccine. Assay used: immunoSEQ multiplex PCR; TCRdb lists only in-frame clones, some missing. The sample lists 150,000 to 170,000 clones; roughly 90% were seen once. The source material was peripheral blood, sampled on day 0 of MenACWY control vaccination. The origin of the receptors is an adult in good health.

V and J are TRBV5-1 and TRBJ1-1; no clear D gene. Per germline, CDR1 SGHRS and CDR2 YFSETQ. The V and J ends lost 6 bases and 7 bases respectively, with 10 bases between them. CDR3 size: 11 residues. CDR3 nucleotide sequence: TGCGCCAGCACAGAGGGTATTGAAGCTTTCTTT. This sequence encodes CASTEGIEAFF.

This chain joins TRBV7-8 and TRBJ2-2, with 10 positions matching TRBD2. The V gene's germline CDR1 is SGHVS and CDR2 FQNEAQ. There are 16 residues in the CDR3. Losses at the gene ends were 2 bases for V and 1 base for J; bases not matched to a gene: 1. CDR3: CASSLRTSGNTGELFF. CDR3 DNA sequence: TGTGCCAGCAGCTTAAGGACTAGCGGGAACACCGGGGAGCTGTTTTTT.

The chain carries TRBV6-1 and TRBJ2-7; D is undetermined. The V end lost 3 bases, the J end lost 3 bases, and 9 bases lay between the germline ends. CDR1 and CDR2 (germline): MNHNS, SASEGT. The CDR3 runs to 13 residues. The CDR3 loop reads CASSDMGLYEQYF. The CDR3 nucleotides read TGTGCCAGCAGTGACATGGGCCTCTACGAGCAGTACTTC.

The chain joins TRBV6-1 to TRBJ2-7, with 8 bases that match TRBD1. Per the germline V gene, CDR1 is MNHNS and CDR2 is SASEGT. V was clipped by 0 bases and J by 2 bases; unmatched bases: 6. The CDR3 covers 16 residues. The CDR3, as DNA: TGTGCCAGCAGTGAAGCTCGGACAGGGACGACCTACGAGCAGTACGTC. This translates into CASSEARTGTTYEQYV.

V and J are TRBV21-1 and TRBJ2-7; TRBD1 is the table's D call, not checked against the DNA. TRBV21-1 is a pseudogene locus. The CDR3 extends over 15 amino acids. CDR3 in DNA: TGTGCCAGCAGCAGGCGGGACAGGGGCCCCTACGAGCAGTACTTC. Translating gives CASSRRDRGPYEQYF.

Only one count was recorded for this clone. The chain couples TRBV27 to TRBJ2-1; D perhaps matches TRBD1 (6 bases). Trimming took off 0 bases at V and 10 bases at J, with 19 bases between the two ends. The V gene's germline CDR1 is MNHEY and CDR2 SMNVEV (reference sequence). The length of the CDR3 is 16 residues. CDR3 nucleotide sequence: TGTGCCAGCAGTTTATCTACACCAGGGGCCCTGGACGAGCAGTTCTTC. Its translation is CASSLSTPGALDEQFF.

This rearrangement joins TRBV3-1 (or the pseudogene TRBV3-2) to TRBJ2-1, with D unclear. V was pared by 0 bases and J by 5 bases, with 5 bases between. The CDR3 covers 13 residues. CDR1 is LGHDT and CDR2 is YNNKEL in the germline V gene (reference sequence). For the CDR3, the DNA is TGTGCCAGCAGCCAAGATCTAGACAATGAGCAGTTCTTC. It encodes CASSQDLDNEQFF.

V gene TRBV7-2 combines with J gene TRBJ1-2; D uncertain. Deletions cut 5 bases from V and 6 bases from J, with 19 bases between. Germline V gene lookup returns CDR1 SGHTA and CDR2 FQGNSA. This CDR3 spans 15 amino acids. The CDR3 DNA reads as TGTGCCAGCAGCCTCACCCCTAAAGTTTTCGATGGCTACACCTTC. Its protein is CASSLTPKVFDGYTF. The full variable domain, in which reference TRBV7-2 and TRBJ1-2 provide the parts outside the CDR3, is GAGVSQSPSNKVTEKGKDVELRCDPISGHTALYWYRQSLGQGLEFLIYFQGNSAPDKSGLPSDRFSAERTGGSVSTLTIQRTQQEDSAVYLCASSLTPKVFDGYTFGSGTRLTVV.

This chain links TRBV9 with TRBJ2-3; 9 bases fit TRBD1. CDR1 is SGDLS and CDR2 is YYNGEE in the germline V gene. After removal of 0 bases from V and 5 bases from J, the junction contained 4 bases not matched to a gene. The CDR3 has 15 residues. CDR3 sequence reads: CASSVAGTGRDTQYF. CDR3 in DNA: TGTGCCAGCAGCGTAGCAGGGACAGGGAGAGATACGCAGTATTTT. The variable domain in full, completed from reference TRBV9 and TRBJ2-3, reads DSGVTQTPKHLITATGQRVTLRCSPRSGDLSVYWYQQSLDQGLQFLIQYYNGEERAKGNILERFSAQQFPDLHSELNLSSLELGDSALYFCASSVAGTGRDTQYFGPGTRLTVL.

The CDR3 coding sequence is TGTGCCATCAGCGATAGCGGGGGGCGCACAGATACGCAGTATTTT. This gives the protein CAISDSGGRTDTQYF. This chain links TRBV10-3 with TRBJ2-3; 10 bases line up with TRBD2. This CDR3 is built from 15 residues. The germline V gene has CDR1 ENHRY and CDR2 SYGVKD. Losses at the gene ends were 6 bases for V and 1 base for J; bases not matched to a gene: 4.

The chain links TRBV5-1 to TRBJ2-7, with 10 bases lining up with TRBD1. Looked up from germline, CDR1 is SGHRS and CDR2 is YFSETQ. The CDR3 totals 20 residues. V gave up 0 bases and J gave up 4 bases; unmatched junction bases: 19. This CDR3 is CASSLALPGPLRQGAYEQYF. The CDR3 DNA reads TGCGCCAGCAGCTTGGCCTTACCCGGCCCGTTAAGACAGGGGGCGTACGAGCAGTACTTC.

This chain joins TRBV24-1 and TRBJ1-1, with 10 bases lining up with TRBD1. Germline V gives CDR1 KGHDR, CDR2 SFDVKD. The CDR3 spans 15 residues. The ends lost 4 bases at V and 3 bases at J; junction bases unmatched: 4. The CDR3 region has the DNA TGTGCCACCAGTGACCCGACAGGGGGCGACACTGAAGCTTTCTTT. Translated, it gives CATSDPTGGDTEAFF.

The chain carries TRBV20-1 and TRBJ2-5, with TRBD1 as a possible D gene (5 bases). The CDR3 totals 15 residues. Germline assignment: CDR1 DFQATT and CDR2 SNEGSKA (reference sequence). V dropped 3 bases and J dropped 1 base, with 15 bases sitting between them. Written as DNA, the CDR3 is TGCAGTGCTAGTAAGGGGATGAATTCCCAAGAGACCCAGTACTTC. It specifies CSASKGMNSQETQYF.

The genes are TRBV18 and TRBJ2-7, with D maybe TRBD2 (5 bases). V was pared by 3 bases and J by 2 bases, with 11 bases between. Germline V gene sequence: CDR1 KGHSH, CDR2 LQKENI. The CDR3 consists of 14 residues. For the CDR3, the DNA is TGTGCCAGCTCACCCGAGACGGGAACCTACGAGCAGTACGTC. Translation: CASSPETGTYEQYV.

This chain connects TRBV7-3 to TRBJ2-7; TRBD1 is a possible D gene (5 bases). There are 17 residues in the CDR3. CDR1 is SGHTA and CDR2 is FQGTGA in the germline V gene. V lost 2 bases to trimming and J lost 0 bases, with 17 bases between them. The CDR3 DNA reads TGTGCCAGCAGCTTAGTCTGTGACAGTAGAACCTCCTACGAGCAGTACTTC. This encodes CASSLVCDSRTSYEQYF.

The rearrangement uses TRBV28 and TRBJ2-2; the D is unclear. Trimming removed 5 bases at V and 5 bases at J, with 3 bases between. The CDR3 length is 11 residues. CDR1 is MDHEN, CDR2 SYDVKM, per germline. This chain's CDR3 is CASSQTGELFF. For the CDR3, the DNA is TGTGCCAGCAGTCAGACCGGGGAGCTGTTTTTT.

CDR3 amino acids: CASEAQEGTQYF. In DNA, the CDR3 is TGTGCCTCAGAAGCCCAGGAGGGGACCCAGTACTTC. This chain joins TRBV10-3 and TRBJ2-5; possible D gene TRBD2, 6 bases. Germline values: CDR1 ENHRY, CDR2 SYGVKD. Trimming shortened V by 11 bases and J by 7 bases, and 17 bases separated the two germline ends. This CDR3 spans 12 amino acids.